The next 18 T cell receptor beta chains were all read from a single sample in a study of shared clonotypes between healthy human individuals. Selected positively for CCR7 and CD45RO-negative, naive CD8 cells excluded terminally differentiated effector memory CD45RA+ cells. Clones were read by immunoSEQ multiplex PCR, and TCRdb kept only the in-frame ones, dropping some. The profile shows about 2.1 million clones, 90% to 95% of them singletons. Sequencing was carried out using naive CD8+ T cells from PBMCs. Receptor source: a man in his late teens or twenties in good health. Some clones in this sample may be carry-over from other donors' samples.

CDR3 bases: TGCAGCGTCCCTTCGCAGGGCCTCTATGGCTACACCTTC. It specifies CSVPSQGLYGYTF. This rearrangement joins TRBV29-1 to TRBJ1-2; the D gene is possibly TRBD1 (5 bases). The CDR3 consists of 13 residues. V lost 6 bases and J lost 4, with 15 bases in between. The germline CDR1 and CDR2 sequences are SQVTM and ANQGSEA.

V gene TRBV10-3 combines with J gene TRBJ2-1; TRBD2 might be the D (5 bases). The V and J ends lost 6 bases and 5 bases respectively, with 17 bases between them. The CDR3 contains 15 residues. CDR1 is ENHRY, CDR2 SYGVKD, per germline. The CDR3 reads CAIRFGLNKNNEQFF. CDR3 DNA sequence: TGTGCCATCAGATTCGGACTGAATAAGAACAATGAGCAGTTCTTC.

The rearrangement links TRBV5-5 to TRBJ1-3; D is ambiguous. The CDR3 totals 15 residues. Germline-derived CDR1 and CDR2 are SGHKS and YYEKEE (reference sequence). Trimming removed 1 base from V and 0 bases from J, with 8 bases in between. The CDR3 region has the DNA TGTGCCAGCAGCTTGACAGTAAACTCTGGAAACACCATATATTTT. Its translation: CASSLTVNSGNTIYF.

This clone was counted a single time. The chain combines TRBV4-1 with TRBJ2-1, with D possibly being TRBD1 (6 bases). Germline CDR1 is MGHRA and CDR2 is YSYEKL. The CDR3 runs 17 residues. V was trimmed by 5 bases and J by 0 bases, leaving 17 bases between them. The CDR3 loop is CASSDWGHESSYNEQFF. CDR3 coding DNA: TGCGCCAGCAGCGACTGGGGGCACGAGAGCTCCTACAATGAGCAGTTCTTC.

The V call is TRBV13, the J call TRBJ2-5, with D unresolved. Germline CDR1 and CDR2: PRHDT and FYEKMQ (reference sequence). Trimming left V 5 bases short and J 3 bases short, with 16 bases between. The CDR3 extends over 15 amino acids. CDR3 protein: CASSPSAGPKETQYF. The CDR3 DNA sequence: TGTGCCAGCAGCCCATCAGCCGGGCCTAAAGAGACCCAGTACTTC.

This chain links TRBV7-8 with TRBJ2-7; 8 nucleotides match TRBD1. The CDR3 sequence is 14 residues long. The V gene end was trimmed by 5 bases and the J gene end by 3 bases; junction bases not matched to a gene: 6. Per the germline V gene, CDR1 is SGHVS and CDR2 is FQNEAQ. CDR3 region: CASSHSQGVYEQYF. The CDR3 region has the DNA TGTGCCAGCAGCCATTCACAGGGGGTCTACGAGCAGTACTTC.

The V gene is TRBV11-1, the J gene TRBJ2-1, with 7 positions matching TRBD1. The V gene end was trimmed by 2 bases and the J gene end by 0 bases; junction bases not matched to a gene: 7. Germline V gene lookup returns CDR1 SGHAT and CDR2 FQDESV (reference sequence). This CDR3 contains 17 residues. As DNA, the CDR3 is TGTGCCAGCAGCTTATGGCAGGGGGTGGTCTCCTACAATGAGCAGTTCTTC. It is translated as CASSLWQGVVSYNEQFF. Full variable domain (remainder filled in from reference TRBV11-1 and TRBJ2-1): EAEVAQSPRYKITEKSQAVAFWCDPISGHATLYWYRQILGQGPELLVQFQDESVVDDSQLPKDRFSAERLKGVDSTLKIQPAELGDSAMYLCASSLWQGVVSYNEQFFGPGTRLTVL.

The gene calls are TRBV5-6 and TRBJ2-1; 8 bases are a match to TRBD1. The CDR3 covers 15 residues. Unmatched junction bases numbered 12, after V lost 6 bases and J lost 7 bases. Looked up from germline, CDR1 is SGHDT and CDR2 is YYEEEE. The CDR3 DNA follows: TGTGCCAGCAACATATTGACAGGGGCAAAGAATGAGCAGTTCTTC. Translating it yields CASNILTGAKNEQFF.

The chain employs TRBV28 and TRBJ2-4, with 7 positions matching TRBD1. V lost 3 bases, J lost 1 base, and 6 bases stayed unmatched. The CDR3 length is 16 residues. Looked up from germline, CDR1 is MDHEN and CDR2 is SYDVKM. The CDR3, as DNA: TGTGCCAGCAGTTTGCACACAGGGGCGGCCAAAAACATTCAGTACTTC. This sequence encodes CASSLHTGAAKNIQYF.

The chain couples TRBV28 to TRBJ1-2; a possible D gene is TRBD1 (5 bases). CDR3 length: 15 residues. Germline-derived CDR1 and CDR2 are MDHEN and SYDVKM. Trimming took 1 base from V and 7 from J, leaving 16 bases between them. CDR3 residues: CASSLLTGSAVGYTF. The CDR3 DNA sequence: TGTGCCAGCAGTTTATTAACAGGATCAGCCGTTGGCTACACCTTC.

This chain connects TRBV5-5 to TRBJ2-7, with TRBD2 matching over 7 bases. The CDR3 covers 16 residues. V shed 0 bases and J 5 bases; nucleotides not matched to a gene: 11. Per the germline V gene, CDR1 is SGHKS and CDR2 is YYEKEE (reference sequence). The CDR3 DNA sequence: TGTGCCAGCAGCTTGGCCGTGGTGGGAGGGTCCCACGAGCAGTACTTC. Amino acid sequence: CASSLAVVGGSHEQYF.

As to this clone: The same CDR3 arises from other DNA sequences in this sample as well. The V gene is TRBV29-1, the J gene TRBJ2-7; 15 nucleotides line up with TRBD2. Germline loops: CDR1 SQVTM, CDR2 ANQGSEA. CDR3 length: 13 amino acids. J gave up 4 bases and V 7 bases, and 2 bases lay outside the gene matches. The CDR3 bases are TGCAGCGCCGGACTAGCGGGAGGGTACGAGCAGTACTTC. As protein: CSAGLAGGYEQYF.

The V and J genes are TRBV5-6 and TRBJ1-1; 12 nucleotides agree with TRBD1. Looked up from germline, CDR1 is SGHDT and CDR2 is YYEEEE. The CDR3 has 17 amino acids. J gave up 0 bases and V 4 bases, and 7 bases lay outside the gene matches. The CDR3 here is CASSTGQGALMNTEAFF. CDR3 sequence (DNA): TGTGCCAGCAGCACGGGACAGGGGGCCTTGATGAACACTGAAGCTTTCTTT. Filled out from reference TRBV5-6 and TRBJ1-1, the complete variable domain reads DAGVTQSPTHLIKTRGQQVTLRCSPKSGHDTVSWYQQALGQGPQFIFQYYEEEERQRGNFPDRFSGHQFPNYSSELNVNALLLGDSALYLCASSTGQGALMNTEAFFGQGTRLTVV.

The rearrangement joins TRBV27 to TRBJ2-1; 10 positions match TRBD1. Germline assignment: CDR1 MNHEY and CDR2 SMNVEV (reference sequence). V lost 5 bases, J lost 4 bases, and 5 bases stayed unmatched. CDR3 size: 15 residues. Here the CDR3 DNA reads TGTGCCAGCAGTGACCGGGACAGGGGATACAATGAGCAGTTCTTC. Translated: CASSDRDRGYNEQFF.

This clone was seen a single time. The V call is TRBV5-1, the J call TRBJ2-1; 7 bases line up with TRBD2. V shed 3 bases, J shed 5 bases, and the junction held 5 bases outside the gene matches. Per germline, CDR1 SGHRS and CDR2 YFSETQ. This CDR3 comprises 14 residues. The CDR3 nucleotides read TGCGCCAGCAGCTCACGGGACTATCACAATGAGCAGTTCTTC. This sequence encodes CASSSRDYHNEQFF.

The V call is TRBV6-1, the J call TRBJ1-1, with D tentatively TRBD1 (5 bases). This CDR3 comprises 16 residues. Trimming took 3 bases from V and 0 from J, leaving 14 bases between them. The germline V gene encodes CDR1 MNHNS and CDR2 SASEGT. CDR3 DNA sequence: TGTGCCAGCAGTGAGTGGGCAGGGAGTATGAACACTGAAGCTTTCTTT. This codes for CASSEWAGSMNTEAFF.

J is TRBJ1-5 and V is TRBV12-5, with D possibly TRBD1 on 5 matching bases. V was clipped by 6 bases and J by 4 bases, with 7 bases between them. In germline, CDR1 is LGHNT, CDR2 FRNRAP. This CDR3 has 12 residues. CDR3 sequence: CASGPGNQPQHF. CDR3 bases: TGTGCTAGTGGCCCAGGGAATCAGCCCCAGCATTTT.

CDR3 DNA: TGCAGCGTTGAACGGTGGAGGGACTTCAATGAGCAGTTCTTC. It specifies CSVERWRDFNEQFF. This chain links TRBV29-1 with TRBJ2-1; D may be TRBD2 (6 bases). Germline CDR1 is SQVTM and CDR2 is ANQGSEA. This CDR3 region has 14 residues. Trimming left V 2 bases short and J 6 bases short, with 14 bases between.